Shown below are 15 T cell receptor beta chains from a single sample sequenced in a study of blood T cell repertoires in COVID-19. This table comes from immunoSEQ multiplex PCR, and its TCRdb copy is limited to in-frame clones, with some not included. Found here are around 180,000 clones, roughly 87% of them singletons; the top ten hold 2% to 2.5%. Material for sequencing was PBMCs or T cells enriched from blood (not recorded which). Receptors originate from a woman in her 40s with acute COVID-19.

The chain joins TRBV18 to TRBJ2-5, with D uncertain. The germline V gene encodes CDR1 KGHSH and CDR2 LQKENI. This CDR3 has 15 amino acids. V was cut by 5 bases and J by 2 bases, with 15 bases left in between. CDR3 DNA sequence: TGTGCCAGCTCATCCCCTGGCGTGAGGCAAGAGACCCAGTACTTC. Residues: CASSSPGVRQETQYF.

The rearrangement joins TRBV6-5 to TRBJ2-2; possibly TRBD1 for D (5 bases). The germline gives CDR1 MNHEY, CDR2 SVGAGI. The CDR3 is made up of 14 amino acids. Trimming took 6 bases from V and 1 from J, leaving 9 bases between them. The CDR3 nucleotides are TGTGCCAGCAGGGGGCAGGGGAACACCGGGGAGCTGTTTTTT. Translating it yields CASRGQGNTGELFF.

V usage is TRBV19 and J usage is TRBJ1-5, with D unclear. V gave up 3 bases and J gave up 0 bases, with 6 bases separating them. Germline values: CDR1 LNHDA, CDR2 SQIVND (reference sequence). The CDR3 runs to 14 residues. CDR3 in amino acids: CASSMVGSNQPQHF. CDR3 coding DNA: TGTGCCAGTAGTATGGTCGGTAGCAATCAGCCCCAGCATTTT.

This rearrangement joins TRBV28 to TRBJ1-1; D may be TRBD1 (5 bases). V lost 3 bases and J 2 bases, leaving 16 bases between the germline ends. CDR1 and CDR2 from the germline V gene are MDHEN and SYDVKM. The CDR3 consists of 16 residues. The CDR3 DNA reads TGTGCCAGCAGTTTTTCTACCGGCCAGGGAAACACTGAAGCTTTCTTT. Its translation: CASSFSTGQGNTEAFF.

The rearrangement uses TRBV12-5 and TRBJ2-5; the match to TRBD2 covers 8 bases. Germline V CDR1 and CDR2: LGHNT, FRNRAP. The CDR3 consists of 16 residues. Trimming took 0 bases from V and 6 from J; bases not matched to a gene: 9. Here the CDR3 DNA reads TGTGCTAGTGGTTTGGTACAGCTCGGGGGGGCAAAGACCCAGTACTTC. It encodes CASGLVQLGGAKTQYF.

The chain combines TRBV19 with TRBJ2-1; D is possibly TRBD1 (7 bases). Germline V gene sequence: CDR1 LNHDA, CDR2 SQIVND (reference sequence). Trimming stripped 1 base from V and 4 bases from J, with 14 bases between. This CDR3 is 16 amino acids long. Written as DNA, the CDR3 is TGTGCCAGTAGTATAGGGTTACAGGGGACTTACAATGAGCAGTTCTTC. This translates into CASSIGLQGTYNEQFF.

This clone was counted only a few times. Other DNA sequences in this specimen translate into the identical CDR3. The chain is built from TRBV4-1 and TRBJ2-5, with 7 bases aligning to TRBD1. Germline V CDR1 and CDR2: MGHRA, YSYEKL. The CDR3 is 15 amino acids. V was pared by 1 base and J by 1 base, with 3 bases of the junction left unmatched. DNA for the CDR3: TGCGCCAGCAGCCAAGGGTCAGGGGGCCAAGAGACCCAGTACTTC. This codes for CASSQGSGGQETQYF.

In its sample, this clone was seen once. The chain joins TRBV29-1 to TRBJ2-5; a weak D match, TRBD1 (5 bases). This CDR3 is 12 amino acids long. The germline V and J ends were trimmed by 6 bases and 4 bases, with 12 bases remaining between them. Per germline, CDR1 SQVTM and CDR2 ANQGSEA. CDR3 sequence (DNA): TGCAGCGTCCGCGCAAGGGGAGAGACCCAGTACTTC. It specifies CSVRARGETQYF.

CDR3 coding DNA: TGTGCCAGCCGGACAGCTAGCACAGATACGCAGTATTTT. It encodes CASRTASTDTQYF. The rearrangement uses TRBV19 and TRBJ2-3, with D maybe TRBD1 (6 bases). Trimming stripped 9 bases from V and 0 bases from J, with 10 bases between. Germline assignment: CDR1 LNHDA and CDR2 SQIVND (reference sequence). This CDR3 has 13 residues.

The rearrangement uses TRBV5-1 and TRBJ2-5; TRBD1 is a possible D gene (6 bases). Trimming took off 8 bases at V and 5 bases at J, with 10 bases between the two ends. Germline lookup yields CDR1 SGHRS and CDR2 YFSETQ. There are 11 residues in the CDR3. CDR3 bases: TGCGCCAGTGTCCAGGGGGAGACCCAGTACTTC. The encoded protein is CASVQGETQYF.

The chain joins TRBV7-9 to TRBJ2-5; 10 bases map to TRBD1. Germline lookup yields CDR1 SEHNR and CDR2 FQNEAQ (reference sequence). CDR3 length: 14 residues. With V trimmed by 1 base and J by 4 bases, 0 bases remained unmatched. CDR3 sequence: CASSLGTGGETQYF. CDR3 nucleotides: TGTGCCAGCAGCTTAGGGACAGGGGGAGAGACCCAGTACTTC.

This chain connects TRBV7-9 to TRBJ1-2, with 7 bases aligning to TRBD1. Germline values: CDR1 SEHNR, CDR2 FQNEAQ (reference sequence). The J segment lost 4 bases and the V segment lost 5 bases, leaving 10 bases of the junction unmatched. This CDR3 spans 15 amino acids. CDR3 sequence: CASSATGAESYGYTF. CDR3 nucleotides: TGTGCCAGCAGCGCCACAGGGGCCGAATCCTATGGCTACACCTTC.

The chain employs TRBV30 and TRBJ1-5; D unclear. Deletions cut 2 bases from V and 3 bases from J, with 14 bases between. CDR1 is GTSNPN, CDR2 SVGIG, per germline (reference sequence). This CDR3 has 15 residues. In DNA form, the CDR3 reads TGTGCCTGGAGTTACGGGGAACGGACCAATCAGCCCCAGCATTTT. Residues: CAWSYGERTNQPQHF.

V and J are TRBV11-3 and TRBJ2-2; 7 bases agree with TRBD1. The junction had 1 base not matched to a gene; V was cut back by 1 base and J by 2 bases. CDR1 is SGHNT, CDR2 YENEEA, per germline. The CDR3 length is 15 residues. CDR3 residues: CASSLGGGNTGELFF. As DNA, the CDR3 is TGTGCCAGCAGCTTAGGAGGGGGCAACACCGGGGAGCTGTTTTTT.

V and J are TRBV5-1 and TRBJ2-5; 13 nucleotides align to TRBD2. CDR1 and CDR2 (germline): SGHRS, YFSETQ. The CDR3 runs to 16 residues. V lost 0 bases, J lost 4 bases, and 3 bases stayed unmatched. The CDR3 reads CASSLVGTSGVETQYF. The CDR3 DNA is TGCGCCAGCAGCTTGGTTGGGACTAGCGGGGTAGAGACCCAGTACTTC. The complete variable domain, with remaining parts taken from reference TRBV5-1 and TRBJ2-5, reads KAGVTQTPRYLIKTRGQQVTLSCSPISGHRSVSWYQQTPGQGLQFLFEYFSETQRNKGNFPGRFSGRQFSNSRSEMNVSTLELGDSALYLCASSLVGTSGVETQYFGPGTRLLVL.